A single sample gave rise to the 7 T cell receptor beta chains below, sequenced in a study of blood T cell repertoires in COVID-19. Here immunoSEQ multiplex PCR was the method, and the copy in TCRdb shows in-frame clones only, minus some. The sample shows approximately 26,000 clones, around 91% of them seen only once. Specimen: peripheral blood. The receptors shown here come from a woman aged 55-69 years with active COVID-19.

The CDR3 region is CASSLGGQRGLFF. CDR3 nucleotides: TGTGCCAGCAGCTTAGGGGGCCAGCGCGGGCTGTTTTTT. This sequence joins TRBV11-3 and TRBJ2-2; maybe TRBD1 (5 bases). Germline assignment: CDR1 SGHNT and CDR2 YENEEA. V gave up 1 base and J gave up 13 bases, with 13 bases separating them. The CDR3 spans 13 residues.

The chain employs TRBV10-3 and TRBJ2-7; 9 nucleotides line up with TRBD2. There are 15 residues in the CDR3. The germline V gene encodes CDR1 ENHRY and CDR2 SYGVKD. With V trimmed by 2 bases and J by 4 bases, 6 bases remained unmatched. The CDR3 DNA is TGTGCCATCAGTGAGGGCAGCGGGAGGCGGTACGAGCAGTACTTC. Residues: CAISEGSGRRYEQYF.

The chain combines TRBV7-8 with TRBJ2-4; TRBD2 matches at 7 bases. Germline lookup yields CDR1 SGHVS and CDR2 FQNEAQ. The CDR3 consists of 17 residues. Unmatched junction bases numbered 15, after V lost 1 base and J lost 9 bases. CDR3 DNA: TGTGCCAGCAGCTTAGAACAAAGGACTAGGGTTTCGGGCATTCAGTACTTC. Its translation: CASSLEQRTRVSGIQYF.

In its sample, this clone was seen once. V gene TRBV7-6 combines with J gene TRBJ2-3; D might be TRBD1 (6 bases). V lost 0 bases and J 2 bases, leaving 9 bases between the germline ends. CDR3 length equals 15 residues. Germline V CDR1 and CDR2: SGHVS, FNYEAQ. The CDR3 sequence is CASSLADSNTDTQYF. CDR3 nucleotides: TGTGCCAGCAGCTTAGCGGACAGCAACACAGATACGCAGTATTTT.

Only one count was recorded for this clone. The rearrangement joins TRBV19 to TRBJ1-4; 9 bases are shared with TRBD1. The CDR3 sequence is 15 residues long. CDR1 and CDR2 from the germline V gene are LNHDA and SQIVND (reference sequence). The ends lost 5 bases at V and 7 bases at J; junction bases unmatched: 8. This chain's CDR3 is CASSLPGQGSEKLFF. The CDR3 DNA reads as TGTGCCAGTAGTCTGCCGGGACAGGGTTCTGAAAAACTGTTTTTT.

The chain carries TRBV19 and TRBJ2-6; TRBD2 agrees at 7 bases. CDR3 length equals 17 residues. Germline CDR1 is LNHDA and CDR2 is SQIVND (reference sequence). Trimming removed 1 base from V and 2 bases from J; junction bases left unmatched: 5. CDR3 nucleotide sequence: TGTGCCAGTAGTATAGCTCTTGGGACTACTGGGGCCAACGTCCTGACTTTC. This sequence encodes CASSIALGTTGANVLTF.

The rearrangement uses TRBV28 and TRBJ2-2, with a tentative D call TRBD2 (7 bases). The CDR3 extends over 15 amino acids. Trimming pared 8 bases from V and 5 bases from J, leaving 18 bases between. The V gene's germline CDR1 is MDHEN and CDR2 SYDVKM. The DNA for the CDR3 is TGTGCCAGCGGAAGGGGGGGATCTGTGACCGGGGAGCTGTTTTTT. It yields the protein CASGRGGSVTGELFF.